This TCR beta chain was identified in a study of CD8+CD57+ T cells in acquired aplastic anemia. Overall study: When averaged, DNA from sorted CD4+ and CD8+ cells came to approximately 3.2 ug. Study-level points and caveats: Around 29 CD8+ CDR3 sequences were shared between patients and controls. No significant difference in CD8+ Simpson's diversity was found between patients and controls.

TCR beta VDJ and CDR3 were profiled, and genomic DNA was the template. TCRdb called the reads again in MiXCR, with one record for every CDR3 protein. The sample contains about 180,000 distinct CDR3 sequences, roughly 60% of which appear only once. This clonotype was detected many times. Its antigen is unidentified. Sequenced patients had shown CD8+CD57+ cell expansion by flow cytometry. With no exception, the patients had severe acquired aplastic anemia. There are 14 residues in the CDR3. Trimming at V came to 3 bases and at J to 8 bases, leaving 7 bases not matched to a gene. Germline V gene sequence: CDR1 DFQATT, CDR2 SNEGSKA (reference sequence).

Specimen: sorted CD4+, CD8+, or CD8+CD57+ T cells (not recorded which) from PBMCs. This chain uses TRBV20-1 with TRBJ1-4; 9 positions match TRBD1. This sequence originates from a human donor with aplastic anemia. CDR3 coding DNA: TGCAGTGCTAGGAGAAGGGGGACAGGGGAAAAACTGTTTTTT. As protein: CSARRRGTGEKLFF.